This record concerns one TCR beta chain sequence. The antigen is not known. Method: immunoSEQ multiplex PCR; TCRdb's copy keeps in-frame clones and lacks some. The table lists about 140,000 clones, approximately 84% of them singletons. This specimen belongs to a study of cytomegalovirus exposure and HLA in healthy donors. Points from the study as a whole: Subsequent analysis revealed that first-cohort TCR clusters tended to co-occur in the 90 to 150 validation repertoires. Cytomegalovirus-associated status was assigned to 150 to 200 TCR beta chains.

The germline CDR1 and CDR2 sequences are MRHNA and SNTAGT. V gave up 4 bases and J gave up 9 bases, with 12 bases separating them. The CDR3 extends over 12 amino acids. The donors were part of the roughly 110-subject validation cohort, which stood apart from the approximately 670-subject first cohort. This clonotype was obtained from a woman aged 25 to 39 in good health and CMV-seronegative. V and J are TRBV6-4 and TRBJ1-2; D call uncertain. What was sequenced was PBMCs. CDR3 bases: TGTGCCAGCAGTGTGGACGGGATACGCTACACCTTC. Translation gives CASSVDGIRYTF.